The 15 T cell receptor beta chains reported below all come from one sample, sequenced in a study of CD8+ T cells in alopecia areata. Indicated treatment: oral pan-JAK inhibitor, 5-10 mg twice daily. Extracted from the samples, RNA was reverse transcribed into cDNA to serve as the sequencing template. TCRdb's table, derived via immunoSEQ multiplex PCR, lists solely in-frame clones and lacks some. The profile shows over 100,000 clones, around 53% of them singletons. Sequencing used CD4+ T cells sorted from blood, obtained at week 4, from a patient treated with tofacitinib. The receptors shown here come from a human donor with alopecia areata.

The chain's CDR3 is CASSEGRGPAETQYF. CDR3 nucleotides: TGTGCCAGCAGTGAAGGGAGGGGCCCAGCAGAGACCCAGTACTTC. The chain joins TRBV25-1 to TRBJ2-3; the match to TRBD2 covers 7 bases. The J call could be wrong; TRBJ2-5 is a better fit for the DNA end. The CDR3 is 15 amino acids. The germline gives CDR1 MGHDK, CDR2 SYGVNS.

The CDR3 DNA sequence: TGTGCCAGCAGCCTGGGTGGGCAGCCAAAGGGCGGCTACACCTTC. Amino acid sequence: CASSLGGQPKGGYTF. This chain uses TRBV14 with TRBJ1-2; no reliable D call. V was trimmed by 4 bases and J by 8 bases, leaving 20 bases between them. Germline V gene sequence: CDR1 SGHDN, CDR2 FVKESK. The CDR3 loop spans 15 amino acids.

Comment on this clone: This could be a read error, since a much larger clone is one nucleotide away. The rearrangement links TRBV7-3 to TRBJ2-3, with 9 bases fitting TRBD1. The CDR3 length is 14 residues. The germline V gene has CDR1 SGHTA and CDR2 FQGTGA. J lost 1 base, V lost 5 bases, and 1 base had no gene match. CDR3 coding DNA: TGTGCCAGCAGCCGGGACAGGGGCACAGATACGCAGTATTTT. Its translation is CASSRDRGTDTQYF.

The chain employs TRBV6-1 and TRBJ2-3; the D is unclear. The germline V gene has CDR1 MNHNS and CDR2 SASEGT. V was shortened by 5 bases and J by 0 bases, with 3 bases between the two germline ends. The CDR3 runs to 12 residues. In DNA, the CDR3 is TGTGCCAGCAGTTCTAGCACAGATACGCAGTATTTT. Translating it yields CASSSSTDTQYF.

This clone turned up a few times. The V gene is TRBV7-2, the J gene TRBJ2-3; 11 positions match TRBD2. J lost 3 bases, V lost 1 base, and 6 bases had no gene match. The CDR3 runs 17 residues. CDR1 and CDR2 (germline): SGHTA, FQGNSA. The CDR3 here is CASSLGTLAGGTDTQYF. CDR3 sequence (DNA): TGTGCCAGCAGCTTAGGTACGCTAGCGGGAGGAACAGATACGCAGTATTTT. The full variable domain, completed using reference TRBV7-2 and TRBJ2-3, is GAGVSQSPSNKVTEKGKDVELRCDPISGHTALYWYRQSLGQGLEFLIYFQGNSAPDKSGLPSDRFSAERTGGSVSTLTIQRTQQEDSAVYLCASSLGTLAGGTDTQYFGPGTRLTVL.

This clone showed up just a few times. J is TRBJ2-7 and V is TRBV5-1, with 13 bases fitting TRBD2. The V gene's germline CDR1 is SGHRS and CDR2 YFSETQ. The V and J ends lost 2 bases and 0 bases, in that order; junction bases with no gene match: 8. The CDR3 spans 18 residues. This CDR3 reads CASSFYGTSGKSSYEQYF. Here the CDR3 DNA reads TGCGCCAGCAGCTTCTACGGGACTAGCGGGAAGAGCTCCTACGAGCAGTACTTC.

The genes are TRBV30 and TRBJ2-4, with TRBD2 matching over 13 bases. The CDR3 length is 14 residues. Germline CDR1 GTSNPN, CDR2 SVGIG (reference sequence). Unmatched junction bases numbered 3, after V lost 0 bases and J lost 10 bases. The CDR3: CAWSVKTSGGIQYF. The CDR3 DNA sequence: TGTGCCTGGAGTGTGAAGACTAGCGGGGGGATTCAGTACTTC.

This clone was observed a few times. This sample includes further DNA sequences coding for the same CDR3. V usage is TRBV7-2 and J usage is TRBJ2-3; no clear D. CDR3 length: 11 amino acids. Trimming cost V 3 bases and J 3 bases, with 1 base left between them. CDR1 SGHTA and CDR2 FQGNSA come from the germline V gene. The CDR3 DNA reads TGTGCCAGCAGCTTTACAGATACGCAGTATTTT. This gives the protein CASSFTDTQYF.

This clone was picked up many times. CDR3 residues: CASTQAVSSYNEQFF. In DNA, the CDR3 is TGTGCCAGCACCCAAGCGGTTAGCTCCTACAATGAGCAGTTCTTC. The chain joins TRBV11-2 to TRBJ2-1; tentatively, D is TRBD2 (5 bases). The CDR3 loop spans 15 amino acids. The V gene lost 7 bases and the J gene lost 0 bases, with 13 bases spanning the gap. Germline lookup yields CDR1 SGHAT and CDR2 FQNNGV.

V and J are TRBV2 and TRBJ2-5, with D perhaps matching TRBD2 (6 bases). The V gene's germline CDR1 is SNHLY and CDR2 FYNNEI. This CDR3 is 14 amino acids long. V was cut by 6 bases and J by 4 bases, with 15 bases left in between. This CDR3 is CASSLGGGLETQYF. The CDR3, as DNA: TGTGCCAGCAGCCTGGGTGGGGGACTAGAGACCCAGTACTTC.

The V call is TRBV7-9, the J call TRBJ2-2, with unresolved D. The germline gives CDR1 SEHNR, CDR2 FQNEAQ (reference sequence). This CDR3 is built from 12 residues. Trimming removed 7 bases from V and 0 bases from J, with 3 bases in between. The CDR3 DNA reads TGTGCCAGCACAACGAACACCGGGGAGCTGTTTTTT. It codes for CASTTNTGELFF.

The gene calls are TRBV5-6 and TRBJ2-3, with TRBD1 identical over 9 bases. The V gene's germline CDR1 is SGHDT and CDR2 YYEEEE. CDR3 length: 13 amino acids. The V gene end was trimmed by 6 bases and the J gene end by 4 bases; junction bases not matched to a gene: 3. Here the CDR3 DNA reads TGTGCCAGCACCGGACAGGGGTCAGATACGCAGTATTTT. This encodes CASTGQGSDTQYF.

This clone was counted once. This rearrangement joins TRBV29-1 to TRBJ1-1; D is unresolved. The CDR3 covers 13 residues. V dropped 8 bases and J dropped 1 base, with 14 bases sitting between them. Germline CDR1 reads SQVTM; CDR2 reads ANQGSEA. This CDR3 is CSPRVFGNTEAFF. In nucleotides, the CDR3 is TGCAGCCCGAGAGTCTTTGGGAACACTGAAGCTTTCTTT.

In this sample, this clone turned up a few times. The J gene is TRBJ2-4, the V gene TRBV7-9; perhaps TRBD1 as D (6 bases). Germline CDR1 and CDR2: SEHNR and FQNEAQ (reference sequence). The CDR3 spans 14 residues. Deletions cut 3 bases from V and 9 bases from J, with 15 bases between. For the CDR3, the DNA is TGTGCCAGCAGCTTCGACAGGCTAGAGGGCATTCAGTACTTC. Its protein is CASSFDRLEGIQYF.

The V gene is TRBV7-9, the J gene TRBJ2-5; perhaps TRBD2 as D (6 bases). V was cut by 5 bases and J by 5 bases, with 6 bases left in between. The CDR3 has 11 amino acids. Germline V gene data show CDR1 as SEHNR and CDR2 as FQNEAQ (reference sequence). This CDR3 reads CASSAGETQYF. The CDR3 bases are TGTGCCAGCAGCGCGGGGGAGACCCAGTACTTC.